This T cell receptor beta chain was profiled in a study of regulatory dendritic cells for organ transplantation. Measured with immunoSEQ multiplex PCR; TCRdb has only the in-frame clones, and not every one. Of about 30,000 clones listed, roughly 91% are singletons. The V segment lost 0 bases and the J segment 5 bases; nucleotides outside the gene matches: 2. Per germline, CDR1 MRHNA and CDR2 SNTAGT. CDR3 length equals 15 residues. Study observations and caveats: Between individuals, the alloreactive memory CD8+ T cell pool differed considerably. Naive T cells showed high diversity, memory cells less, memory CD8+ least. Among resting subsets, memory CD8+ cells contained the most alloreactive clonotypes. Memory CD8+ clonal expansion seemed more limited with regulatory than mature dendritic cells.

Worth noting for this clone: The antigen remains unidentified.

The clonotype was recovered from a human donor in good health. The chain employs TRBV6-4 and TRBJ1-4; 8 bases are a match to TRBD1. Sequencing was performed on naive CD4+ T cells from blood. As for subset: CD45RA+ naive T cells. CDR3 in DNA: TGTGCCAGCAGTGACTCTACAGGGGGAAATGAAAAACTGTTTTTT. Its translation is CASSDSTGGNEKLFF.